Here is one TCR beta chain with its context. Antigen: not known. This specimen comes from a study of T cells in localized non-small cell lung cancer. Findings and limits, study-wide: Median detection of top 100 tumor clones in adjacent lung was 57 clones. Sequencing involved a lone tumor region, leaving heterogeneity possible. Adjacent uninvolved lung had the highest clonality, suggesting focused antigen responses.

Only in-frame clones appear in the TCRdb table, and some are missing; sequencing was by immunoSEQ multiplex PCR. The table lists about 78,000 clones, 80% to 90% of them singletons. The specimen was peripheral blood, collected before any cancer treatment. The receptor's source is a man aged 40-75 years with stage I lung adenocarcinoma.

The CDR3: CASSLAQGGLNEQFF. CDR3 nucleotides: TGTGCCAGCAGCTTGGCTCAGGGGGGCTTGAATGAGCAGTTCTTC. The genes are TRBV5-4 and TRBJ2-1; TRBD1 is a possible D gene (7 bases). The V end was cut by 0 bases, the J end by 7 bases, with 14 bases between. This CDR3 comprises 15 residues. CDR1 is SGHNT and CDR2 is YYREEE in the germline V gene (reference sequence). Based on the CDR3 plus reference TRBV5-4 and TRBJ2-1, the full variable domain is ETGVTQSPTHLIKTRGQQVTLRCSSQSGHNTVSWYQQALGQGPQFIFQYYREEENGRGNFPPRFSGLQFPNYSSELNVNALELDDSALYLCASSLAQGGLNEQFFGPGTRLTVL.